This TCR beta chain was captured in a study of a mutant IDH1 vaccine in newly diagnosed glioma. Background on the study: The study started vaccination 4-6 weeks after radiotherapy alone, or with temozolomide cycles. Visits designated V12 and V13 were conducted at weeks 35 and 47, respectively.

With 0 bases removed from V and 6 bases from J, the gap between germline ends came to 11 bases. CDR3 length: 15 amino acids. CDR1 and CDR2 from the germline V gene are MGHRA and YSYEKL. Here immunoSEQ multiplex PCR was the method, and the copy in TCRdb shows in-frame clones only, minus some. The sample includes tens of thousands of clones, almost 85% seen only once; the top ten take approximately 12%. With respect to this clone: The antigen remains unidentified.

Noted time point: week 35, safety follow-up. Vaccine doses each comprised 300 ug of mutant IDH1 20-mer peptide, with topical imiquimod. The sequence came from a man younger than 30 with glioma. The sample was PBMCs, taken from a glioma patient whose treatment included an IDH1 peptide vaccine. V is TRBV4-1 and J is TRBJ2-2; weak D call: TRBD1 (6 bases). The CDR3 DNA sequence: TGCGCCAGCAGCCAAGATACAGGGTTTGCCGGGGAGCTGTTTTTT. This sequence encodes CASSQDTGFAGELFF.